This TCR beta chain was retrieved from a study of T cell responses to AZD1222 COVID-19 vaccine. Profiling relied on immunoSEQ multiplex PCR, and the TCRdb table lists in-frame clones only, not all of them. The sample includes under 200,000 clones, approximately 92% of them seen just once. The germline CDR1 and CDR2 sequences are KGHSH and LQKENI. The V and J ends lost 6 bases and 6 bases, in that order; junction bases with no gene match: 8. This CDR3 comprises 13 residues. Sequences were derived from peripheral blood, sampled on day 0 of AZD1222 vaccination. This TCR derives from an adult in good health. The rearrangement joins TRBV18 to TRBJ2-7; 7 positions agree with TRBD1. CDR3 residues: CASSRTGASEQYF. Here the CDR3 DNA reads TGTGCCAGCTCGAGAACAGGGGCGAGCGAGCAGTACTTC.